Listed below are T cell receptor beta chains from one sample, sequenced in a study of blood T cell repertoires in COVID-19. Profiling relied on immunoSEQ multiplex PCR, and the TCRdb table lists in-frame clones only, not all of them. The sample records about 210,000 clones, approximately 82% being singletons. The sequencing sample was made of peripheral blood. All receptors come from a woman between 35 and 50 years old with acute or convalescent COVID-19. Each CDR3 is given with its conserved first and last residue. The D gene is left open where the match is weak. Size values are once, few and many counts, or a class for expanded clones, and some rows have none.

>TRBJ2-1|13|TRBV29-1|.|few
CSVGHLLYNEQFF
TGCAGCGTTGGGCACCTCCTCTACAATGAGCAGTTCTTC
>TRBJ2-2|13|TRBV7-8|.|.
CASSSGSTGELFF
TGTGCCAGCAGCTCAGGTAGCACCGGGGAGCTGTTTTTT
>TRBJ2-5|16|TRBV19|.|few
CASSQRGGGAQETQYF
TGTGCCAGTAGCCAAAGGGGAGGCGGGGCACAAGAGACCCAGTACTTC
>TRBJ1-2|13|TRBV19|TRBD1|.
CASRTGMEDGYTF
TGTGCCAGCCGGACAGGGATGGAGGATGGCTACACCTTC
>TRBJ1-2|15|TRBV14|TRBD1|.
CASSHTGVYDYGYTF
TGTGCCAGCAGCCATACAGGGGTGTATGACTATGGCTACACCTTC
>TRBJ1-6|15|TRBV4-2|TRBD1|.
CASSHPAGGNSPLHF
TGTGCCAGCAGCCATCCGGCAGGGGGGAATTCACCCCTCCACTTT
>TRBJ1-2|15|TRBV4-1|TRBD1|.
CASSPGTGLNYGYTF
TGCGCCAGCAGCCCCGGGACAGGGCTTAACTATGGCTACACCTTC
>TRBJ2-6|18|TRBV3-1/TRBV3-2|.|.
CASSQDLADFSGANVLTF
TGTGCCAGCAGCCAAGATCTAGCAGATTTCTCTGGGGCCAACGTCCTGACTTTC
>TRBJ2-1|13|TRBV5-1|.|once
CASRPGSVNEQFF
TGCGCCAGCAGGCCGGGATCCGTCAATGAGCAGTTCTTC
>TRBJ1-2|16|TRBV14|TRBD1|.
CASSQARWDRGDGYTF
TGTGCCAGCAGCCAGGCCCGATGGGACAGGGGGGATGGCTACACCTTC
>TRBJ2-7|13|TRBV12-5|TRBD1|.
CASGSGTGYERYF
TGTGCTAGTGGCTCCGGGACAGGCTACGAGCGGTACTTC
>TRBJ1-4|15|TRBV30|TRBD1|.
CAWGDRGLTNEKLFF
TGTGCCTGGGGGGACAGGGGGCTAACTAATGAAAAACTGTTTTTT
>TRBJ2-2|19|TRBV14|.|.
CASSQGYILRELYTGELFF
TGTGCCAGCAGCCAAGGTTATATTTTGCGGGAACTGTATACCGGGGAGCTGTTTTTT
>TRBJ2-1|11|TRBV9|.|.
CASSVGGEQFF
TGTGCCAGCAGCGTCGGGGGTGAGCAGTTCTTC
>TRBJ2-2|14|TRBV7-8|.|.
CASSLPENTGELFF
TGTGCCAGCAGCTTACCAGAGAACACCGGGGAGCTGTTTTTT
>TRBJ2-7|14|TRBV9|TRBD2|.
CASSLTSGAHEQYF
TGTGCCAGCAGCCTCACTAGCGGGGCCCACGAGCAGTACTTC
>TRBJ2-1|13|TRBV30|TRBD2|.
CARGTSGTNEQFF
TGTGCCCGCGGGACTAGCGGGACTAATGAGCAGTTCTTC
>TRBJ2-7|15|TRBV28|TRBD2|.
CASSLARGGPYEQYF
TGTGCCAGCAGTTTAGCCCGCGGGGGACCCTACGAGCAGTACTTC
>TRBJ2-7|14|TRBV19|TRBD2|.
CASSIGDYSYEQYF
TGTGCCAGTAGTATTGGGGACTACTCCTACGAGCAGTACTTC
>TRBJ2-6|14|TRBV9|.|.
CASSVVSGANVLTF
TGTGCCAGCAGCGTAGTATCTGGGGCCAACGTCCTGACTTTC
>TRBJ1-5|15|TRBV6-1|.|.
CASSEWFSGDQPQHF
TGTGCCAGCAGTGAATGGTTTTCGGGGGATCAGCCCCAGCATTTT
>TRBJ1-4|13|TRBV27|.|.
CASSLLRGEKLFF
TGTGCCAGCAGTTTACTACGAGGCGAAAAACTGTTTTTT
>TRBJ1-1|16|TRBV5-1|.|.
CASSLISGSVSAEAFF
TGCGCCAGCAGCTTGATTAGCGGGAGTGTCAGCGCTGAAGCTTTCTTT
>TRBJ2-1|17|TRBV3-1/TRBV3-2|.|.
CASSQGFPTSLYNEQFF
TGTGCCAGCAGCCAAGGGTTCCCGACATCTCTTTACAATGAGCAGTTCTTC
>TRBJ1-4|13|TRBV30|.|.
CAWRGTRGEKLFF
TGTGCCTGGCGCGGGACTAGGGGTGAAAAACTGTTTTTT
>TRBJ2-2|19|TRBV5-1|.|.
CASSLSLGPTASNTGELFF
TGCGCCAGCAGCTTGTCTTTGGGGCCTACAGCTTCGAACACCGGGGAGCTGTTTTTT
>TRBJ2-2|14|TRBV7-9|TRBD1|.
CASSFWDRAGELFF
TGTGCCAGCAGCTTCTGGGACAGGGCCGGGGAGCTGTTTTTT
>TRBJ2-7|15|TRBV3-1/TRBV3-2|TRBD2|.
CASSLTSGTGYEQYF
TGTGCCAGCAGCCTCACTAGCGGGACGGGTTACGAGCAGTACTTC
>TRBJ2-1|15|TRBV27|TRBD1|.
CASSLDRDFYNEQFF
TGTGCCAGCAGTCTAGACAGGGATTTTTACAATGAGCAGTTCTTC
>TRBJ1-6|17|TRBV2|.|.
CASSDTRVAADNSPLHF
TGTGCCAGCAGTGATACGCGTGTGGCAGCGGATAATTCACCCCTCCACTTT
>TRBJ2-1|12|TRBV6-5|.|.
CASSSGWDEQFF
TGTGCCAGCAGTTCCGGGTGGGATGAGCAGTTCTTC
>TRBJ2-1|17|TRBV14|TRBD1|.
CASSQGLGTVRNNEQFF
TGTGCCAGCAGCCAAGGCCTTGGGACAGTCAGGAACAATGAGCAGTTCTTC
>TRBJ2-2|15|TRBV6-5|TRBD2|.
CASRQTSGAGGELFF
TGTGCCAGCAGGCAGACTAGCGGGGCGGGCGGGGAGCTGTTTTTT
>TRBJ1-2|12|TRBV27|.|.
CASSLAGSGYTF
TGTGCCAGCAGTTTAGCAGGGTCTGGCTACACCTTC
>TRBJ1-1|14|TRBV6-1|.|.
CASSESMRDTEAFF
TGTGCCAGCAGTGAAAGTATGAGGGACACTGAAGCTTTCTTT
>TRBJ2-1|12|TRBV27|TRBD1|few
CATGTVYNEQFF
TGTGCCACGGGGACAGTTTACAATGAGCAGTTCTTC
>TRBJ2-3|15|TRBV18|TRBD2|few
CASSPSGKSTDTQYF
TGTGCCAGCTCACCCAGCGGGAAGAGCACAGATACGCAGTATTTT
>TRBJ1-2|15|TRBV5-1|.|.
CASSLDPGMTYGYTF
TGCGCCAGCAGCTTGGATCCAGGCATGACCTATGGCTACACCTTC
>TRBJ2-7|15|TRBV24-1|.|.
CATSGRGYDLGEQYF
TGTGCCACCAGTGGGAGGGGCTACGATTTGGGCGAGCAGTACTTC
>TRBJ1-5|15|TRBV15|TRBD1|.
CATSRDVGTGKGQHF
TGTGCCACCAGCAGAGATGTAGGGACAGGGAAAGGCCAGCATTTT
>TRBJ2-2|16|TRBV27|TRBD1|.
CASSSWTGLNTGELFF
TGTGCCAGCAGTTCCTGGACAGGCTTGAACACCGGGGAGCTGTTTTTT
>TRBJ2-1|13|TRBV29-1|TRBD2|.
CSGGLAGALEQFF
TGCAGCGGTGGACTAGCGGGAGCCCTCGAGCAGTTCTTC
>TRBJ1-1|15|TRBV9|.|.
CASSVGRVVNTEAFF
TGTGCCAGCAGCGTAGGGCGGGTCGTGAACACTGAAGCTTTCTTT
>TRBJ1-5|21|TRBV19|.|.
CASSITGGTRLGSSLNQPQHF
TGTGCCAGTAGTATAACGGGAGGGACACGCCTTGGTTCGTCACTTAATCAGCCCCAGCATTTT
>TRBJ1-1|13|TRBV18|.|.
CASYKTGNTEAFF
TGTGCCAGCTACAAGACAGGGAACACTGAAGCTTTCTTT
>TRBJ1-5|15|TRBV6-2/TRBV6-3|.|.
CASSYERAIPVPTHF
TGTGCCAGCAGTTACGAGAGGGCCATACCAGTTCCTACGCATTTT
>TRBJ2-3|13|TRBV19|.|.
CASSIAGVDTQYF
TGTGCCAGTAGTATAGCGGGAGTGGATACGCAGTATTTT
>TRBJ1-2|12|TRBV29-1|.|.
CSAPISGYGYTF
TGCAGCGCCCCCATCAGCGGCTATGGCTACACCTTC
>TRBJ2-7|15|TRBV4-1|.|.
CASSQGPGSSYEQYF
TGCGCCAGCAGCCAAGGGCCGGGAAGCTCCTACGAGCAGTACTTC
>TRBJ1-5|14|TRBV5-1|TRBD1|few
CASSKTGGDQPQHF
TGCGCCAGCAGCAAGACAGGGGGGGATCAGCCCCAGCATTTT
>TRBJ2-5|13|TRBV7-8|.|.
CASSLLARETQYF
TGTGCCAGCAGCTTACTAGCGAGAGAGACCCAGTACTTC
>TRBJ2-1|16|TRBV11-2|.|.
CASSSRGPLANNEQFF
TGTGCCAGCAGCTCTAGGGGTCCCCTAGCGAACAATGAGCAGTTCTTC
>TRBJ2-1|14|TRBV2|.|.
CASSGGSGVNEQFF
TGTGCCAGCAGTGGGGGTAGCGGAGTCAATGAGCAGTTCTTC
>TRBJ2-3|14|TRBV6-2/TRBV6-3|.|.
CASSYSGSPDTQYF
TGTGCCAGCAGTTACTCGGGCAGCCCAGATACGCAGTATTTT
>TRBJ2-3|13|TRBV3-1/TRBV3-2|.|.
CASSQVLSDTQYF
TGTGCCAGCAGCCAAGTTTTATCAGATACGCAGTATTTT
>TRBJ1-1|13|TRBV7-9|.|.
CASGLTENTKAFF
TGTGCCAGCGGTTTAACGGAGAACACTAAAGCTTTCTTT
>TRBJ2-3|16|TRBV7-2|TRBD1|.
CASSHNTGTGTDTQYF
TGTGCCAGCAGCCATAACACCGGGACAGGTACAGATACGCAGTATTTT
>TRBJ2-5|15|TRBV24-1|.|once
CATSDSGTTEETQYF
TGTGCCACCAGTGATTCCGGGACAACCGAAGAGACCCAGTACTTC
>TRBJ2-1|13|TRBV25-1|.|.
CASSITGFSQQFF
TGTGCCAGCAGTATTACAGGGTTCAGCCAGCAGTTCTTC
>TRBJ2-7|17|TRBV15|TRBD1|.
CATSRVRPGQGSGEQYF
TGTGCCACCAGCAGAGTTCGCCCGGGACAGGGAAGTGGCGAGCAGTACTTC